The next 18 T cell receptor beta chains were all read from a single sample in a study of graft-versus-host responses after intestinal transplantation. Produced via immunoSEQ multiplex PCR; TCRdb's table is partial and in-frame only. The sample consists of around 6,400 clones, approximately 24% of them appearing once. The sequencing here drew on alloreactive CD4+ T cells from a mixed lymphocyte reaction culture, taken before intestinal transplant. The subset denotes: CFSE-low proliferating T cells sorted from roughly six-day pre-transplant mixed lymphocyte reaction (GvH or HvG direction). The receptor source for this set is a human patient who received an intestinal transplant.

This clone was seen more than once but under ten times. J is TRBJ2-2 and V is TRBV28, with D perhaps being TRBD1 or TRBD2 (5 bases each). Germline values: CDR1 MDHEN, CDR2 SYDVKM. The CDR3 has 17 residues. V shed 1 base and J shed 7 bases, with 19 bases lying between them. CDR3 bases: TGTGCCAGCAGTTTATTTCCTGGGACGGTAACAAGCGGGGAGCTGTTTTTT. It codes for CASSLFPGTVTSGELFF.

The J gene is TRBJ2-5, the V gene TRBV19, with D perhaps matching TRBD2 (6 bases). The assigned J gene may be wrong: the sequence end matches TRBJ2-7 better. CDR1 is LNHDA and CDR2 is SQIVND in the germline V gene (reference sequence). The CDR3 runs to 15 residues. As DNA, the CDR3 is TGTGCCAGTAGCACCTCGGGACTGGCAACCTACGAGCAGTACTTC. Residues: CASSTSGLATYEQYF.

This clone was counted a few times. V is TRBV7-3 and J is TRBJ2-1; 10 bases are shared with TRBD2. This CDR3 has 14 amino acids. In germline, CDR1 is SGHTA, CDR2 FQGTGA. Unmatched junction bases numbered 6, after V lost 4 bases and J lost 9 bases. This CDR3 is CASSSLAGGFEQFF. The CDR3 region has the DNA TGTGCCAGCAGCTCCTTAGCGGGAGGTTTTGAGCAGTTCTTC.

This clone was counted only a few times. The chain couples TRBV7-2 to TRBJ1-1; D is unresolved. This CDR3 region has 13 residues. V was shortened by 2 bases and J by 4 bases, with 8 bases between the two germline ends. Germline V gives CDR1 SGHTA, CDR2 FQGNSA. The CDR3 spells CASSLSEGTEAFF. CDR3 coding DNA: TGTGCCAGCAGCTTAAGTGAGGGCACTGAAGCTTTCTTT.

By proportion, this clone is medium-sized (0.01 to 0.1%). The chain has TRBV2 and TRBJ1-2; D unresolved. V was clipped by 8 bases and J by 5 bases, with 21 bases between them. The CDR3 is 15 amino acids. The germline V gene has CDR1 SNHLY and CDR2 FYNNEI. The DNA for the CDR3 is TGTGCCAGCCCCCTGAAGCCGGACCGAAGGTATGGCTACACCTTC. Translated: CASPLKPDRRYGYTF.

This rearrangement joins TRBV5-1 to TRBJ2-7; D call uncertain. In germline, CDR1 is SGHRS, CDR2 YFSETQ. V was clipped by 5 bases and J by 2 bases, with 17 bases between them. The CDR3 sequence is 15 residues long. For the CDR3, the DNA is TGCGCCAGCAGTCTCGCAGGCCCCCTGACCTACGAGCAGTACTTC. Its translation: CASSLAGPLTYEQYF.

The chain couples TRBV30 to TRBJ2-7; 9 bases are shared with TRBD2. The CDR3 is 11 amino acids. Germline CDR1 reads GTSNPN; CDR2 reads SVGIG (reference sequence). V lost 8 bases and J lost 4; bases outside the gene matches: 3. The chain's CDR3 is CALSGSYEQYF. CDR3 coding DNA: TGTGCCCTTAGCGGGAGTTACGAGCAGTACTTC.

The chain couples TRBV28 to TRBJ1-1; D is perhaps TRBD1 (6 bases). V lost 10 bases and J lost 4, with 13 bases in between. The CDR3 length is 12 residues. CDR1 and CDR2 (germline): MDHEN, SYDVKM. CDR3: CAMGGPVTEAFF. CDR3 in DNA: TGTGCCATGGGGGGGCCAGTCACTGAAGCTTTCTTT.

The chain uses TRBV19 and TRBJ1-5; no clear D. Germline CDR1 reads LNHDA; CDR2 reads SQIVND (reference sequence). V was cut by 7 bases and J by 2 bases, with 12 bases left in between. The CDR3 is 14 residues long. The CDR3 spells CASNLPGGNQPQHF. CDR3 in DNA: TGTGCCAGTAATCTTCCAGGAGGCAATCAGCCCCAGCATTTT.

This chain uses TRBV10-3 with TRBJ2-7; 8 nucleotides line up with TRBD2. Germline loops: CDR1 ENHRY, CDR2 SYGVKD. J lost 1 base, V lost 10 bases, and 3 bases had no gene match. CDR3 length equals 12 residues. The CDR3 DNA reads TGTGCCAGCAGCGGGGGATCCTACGAGCAGTACTTC. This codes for CASSGGSYEQYF.

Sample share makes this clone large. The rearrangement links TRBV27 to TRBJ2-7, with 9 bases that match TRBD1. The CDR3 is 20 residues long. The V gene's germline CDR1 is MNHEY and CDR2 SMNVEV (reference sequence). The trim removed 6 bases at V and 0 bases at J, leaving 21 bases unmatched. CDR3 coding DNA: TGTGCCAGCAGCTTCATTCGTCTGTCCCGGGACAGGGCTTACTCCTACGAGCAGTACTTC. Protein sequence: CASSFIRLSRDRAYSYEQYF.

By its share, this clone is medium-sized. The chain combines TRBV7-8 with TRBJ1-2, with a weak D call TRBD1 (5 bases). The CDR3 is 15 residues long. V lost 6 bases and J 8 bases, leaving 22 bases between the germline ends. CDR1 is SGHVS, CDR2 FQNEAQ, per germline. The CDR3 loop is CASSRPRYRSGGYTF. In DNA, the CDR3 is TGTGCCAGCAGTCGTCCTCGGTACAGGTCAGGAGGCTACACCTTC.

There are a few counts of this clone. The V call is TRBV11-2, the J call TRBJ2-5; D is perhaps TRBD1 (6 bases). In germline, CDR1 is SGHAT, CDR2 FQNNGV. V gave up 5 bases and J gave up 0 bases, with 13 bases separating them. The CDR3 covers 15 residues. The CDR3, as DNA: TGTGCCAGCAGCCCCGGGGACATGTACCAAGAGACCCAGTACTTC. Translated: CASSPGDMYQETQYF.

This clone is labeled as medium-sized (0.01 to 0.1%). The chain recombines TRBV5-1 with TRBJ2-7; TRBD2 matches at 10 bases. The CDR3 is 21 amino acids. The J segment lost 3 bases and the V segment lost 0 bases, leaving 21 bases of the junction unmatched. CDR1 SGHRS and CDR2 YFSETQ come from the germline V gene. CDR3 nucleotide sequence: TGCGCCAGCAGCTTGGTTTCCCTGACTAGCGGGCGATCAGCGGACTTCTACGAGCAGTACTTC. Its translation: CASSLVSLTSGRSADFYEQYF.

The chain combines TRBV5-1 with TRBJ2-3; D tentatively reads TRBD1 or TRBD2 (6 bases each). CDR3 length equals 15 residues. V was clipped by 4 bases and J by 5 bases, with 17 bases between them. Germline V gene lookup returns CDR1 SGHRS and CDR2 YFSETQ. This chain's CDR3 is CASSRSRGERDTQYF. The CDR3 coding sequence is TGCGCCAGCAGCCGATCTAGGGGGGAACGAGATACGCAGTATTTT. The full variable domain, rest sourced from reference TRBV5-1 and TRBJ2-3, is KAGVTQTPRYLIKTRGQQVTLSCSPISGHRSVSWYQQTPGQGLQFLFEYFSETQRNKGNFPGRFSGRQFSNSRSEMNVSTLELGDSALYLCASSRSRGERDTQYFGPGTRLTVL.

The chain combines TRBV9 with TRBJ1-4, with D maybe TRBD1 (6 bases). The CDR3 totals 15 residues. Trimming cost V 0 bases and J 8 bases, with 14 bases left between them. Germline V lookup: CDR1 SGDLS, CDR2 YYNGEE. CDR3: CASSVGWGGQEKLFF. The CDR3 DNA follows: TGTGCCAGCAGCGTAGGTTGGGGGGGGCAAGAAAAACTGTTTTTT. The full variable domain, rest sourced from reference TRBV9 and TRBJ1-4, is DSGVTQTPKHLITATGQRVTLRCSPRSGDLSVYWYQQSLDQGLQFLIQYYNGEERAKGNILERFSAQQFPDLHSELNLSSLELGDSALYFCASSVGWGGQEKLFFGSGTQLSVL.

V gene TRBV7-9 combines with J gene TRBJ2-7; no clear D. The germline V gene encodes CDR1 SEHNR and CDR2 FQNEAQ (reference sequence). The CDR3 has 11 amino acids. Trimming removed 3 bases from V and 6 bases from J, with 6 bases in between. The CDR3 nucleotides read TGTGCCAGCAGCTTTGTGGCCGAGCAGTACTTC. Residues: CASSFVAEQYF.

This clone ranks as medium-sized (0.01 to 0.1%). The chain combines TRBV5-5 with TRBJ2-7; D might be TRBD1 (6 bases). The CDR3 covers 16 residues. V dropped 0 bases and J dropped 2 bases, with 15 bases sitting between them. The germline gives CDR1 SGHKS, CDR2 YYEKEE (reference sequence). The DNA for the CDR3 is TGTGCCAGCAGCTTGGTGCTGGGGGCATCGACCTACGAGCAGTACTTC. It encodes CASSLVLGASTYEQYF.